A selection of T cell receptor beta chains follows, all from one sample in a study of identical twins. TCRdb reanalysed the 5' RACE reads using MiXCR and keeps one entry per CDR3 protein. Of some 500,000 distinct CDR3 sequences in the sample, 14% were seen once. These data are also associated with another study on yellow fever vaccine responses in identical twins.

Sample: CD4+ T cells sorted from blood. The receptors shown here come from a young woman in good health. CDR3s leave out the opening cysteine and the closing phenylalanine or tryptophan.

cdr3_aa: ATSDPGQGAREQY; j_call: TRBJ2-7; v_call: TRBV24-1; cdr3_length: 13
cdr3_aa: ASRIPGLDQTQY; j_call: TRBJ2-5; v_call: TRBV6-1; cdr3_length: 12
cdr3_aa: AISGDSGNTIY; j_call: TRBJ1-3; v_call: TRBV10-3; cdr3_length: 11
cdr3_aa: ATSSGPGGGTDTQY; j_call: TRBJ2-3; v_call: TRBV15; cdr3_length: 14
cdr3_aa: SVEWPASTDTQY; j_call: TRBJ2-3; v_call: TRBV29-1; cdr3_length: 12
cdr3_aa: ATNRVFNQPQH; j_call: TRBJ1-5; v_call: TRBV5-6; cdr3_length: 11
cdr3_aa: ASSLVGQALGNEQF; j_call: TRBJ2-1; v_call: TRBV7-2; cdr3_length: 14
cdr3_aa: ASSDSGSGNTIY; j_call: TRBJ1-3; v_call: TRBV6-1; cdr3_length: 12
cdr3_aa: ASSLDSHTDTQY; j_call: TRBJ2-3; v_call: TRBV5-1; cdr3_length: 12
cdr3_aa: SARAPGGGLLTNYGYT; j_call: TRBJ1-2; v_call: TRBV20-1; cdr3_length: 16
cdr3_aa: SARKTGRGAEAF; j_call: TRBJ1-1; v_call: TRBV20-1; cdr3_length: 12
cdr3_aa: SAAHKGGGASDTQY; j_call: TRBJ2-3; v_call: TRBV20-1; cdr3_length: 14
cdr3_aa: SAQESVRPQETQY; j_call: TRBJ2-5; v_call: TRBV29-1; cdr3_length: 13
cdr3_aa: ASSLSSPSEEKLF; j_call: TRBJ1-4; v_call: TRBV7-9; cdr3_length: 13
cdr3_aa: ASSKDRERGNEQF; j_call: TRBJ2-1; v_call: TRBV6-1; cdr3_length: 13
cdr3_aa: ASSRASGGVYEQF; j_call: TRBJ2-1; v_call: TRBV3-1; cdr3_length: 13
cdr3_aa: GSSRGQANHEQY; j_call: TRBJ2-7; v_call: TRBV6-1; cdr3_length: 12
cdr3_aa: ASSWGSGQGAGETQY; j_call: TRBJ2-5; v_call: TRBV5-1; cdr3_length: 15
cdr3_aa: ASSKPDRVLAKNIQY; j_call: TRBJ2-4; v_call: TRBV6-4; cdr3_length: 15
cdr3_aa: ASRKEPTEAF; j_call: TRBJ1-1; v_call: TRBV3-1; cdr3_length: 10
cdr3_aa: APGLAGFYNEQF; j_call: TRBJ2-1; v_call: TRBV21-1; cdr3_length: 12
cdr3_aa: ASSLGGTPDTQY; j_call: TRBJ2-3; v_call: TRBV7-9; cdr3_length: 12